The 22 T cell receptor beta chains below all came from one sample that was sequenced in a study of Ad26.COV2.S vaccination and SARS-CoV-2 variants. Produced via immunoSEQ multiplex PCR; TCRdb's table is partial and in-frame only. The sample has 350,000 to 400,000 clones; approximately 91% are singletons. Regarding treatment: roughly 19 received Ad26.COV2.S at low or high dose, single or two shots; roughly five received placebo; per-sample allocation not given. Specimens were obtained on day 63 following the first vaccine or placebo injection. Source: peripheral blood, taken in a trial of Ad26.COV2.S vaccine versus placebo. These receptors originate from a person aged 18-65 years who received the Ad26.COV2.S COVID-19 vaccine or a placebo.

The chain links TRBV13 to TRBJ2-3, with D perhaps TRBD2 (7 bases). The CDR3 consists of 15 residues. V shed 6 bases and J shed 0 bases, with 13 bases lying between them. CDR1 and CDR2 (germline): PRHDT, FYEKMQ (reference sequence). This CDR3 reads CASRVRGASTDTQYF. The CDR3 DNA follows: TGTGCCAGCAGGGTACGGGGGGCTAGCACAGATACGCAGTATTTT.

This clone has a handful of counts. V is TRBV3-1 (or the pseudogene TRBV3-2) and J is TRBJ2-2; perhaps TRBD1 as D (6 bases). The CDR3 contains 17 residues. The V end lost 5 bases, the J end lost 3 bases, and 19 bases lay between the germline ends. Germline V gives CDR1 LGHDT, CDR2 YNNKEL (reference sequence). Here the CDR3 reads CASSYLQGSSDTGELFF. In DNA, the CDR3 is TGTGCCAGCAGCTATCTACAGGGTAGCTCGGACACCGGGGAGCTGTTTTTT.

The chain links TRBV9 to TRBJ1-5; D is possibly TRBD1 (5 bases). V was trimmed by 0 bases and J by 4 bases, leaving 8 bases between them. CDR3 size: 14 residues. The germline CDR1 and CDR2 sequences are SGDLS and YYNGEE. CDR3 coding DNA: TGTGCCAGCAGCGTAGGGGACGGAAATCAGCCCCAGCATTTT. Its protein product is CASSVGDGNQPQHF.

V usage is TRBV19 and J usage is TRBJ2-7, with 10 positions matching TRBD1. The CDR3 runs to 15 residues. Germline values: CDR1 LNHDA, CDR2 SQIVND (reference sequence). Trimming removed 4 bases from V and 3 bases from J; junction bases left unmatched: 6. The DNA of the CDR3 is TGTGCCAGTAGTAGGGCGGACAGGGGGAACTACGAGCAGTACTTC. Translating it yields CASSRADRGNYEQYF.

This sequence joins TRBV30 and TRBJ1-5; 8 positions agree with TRBD1. The V gene's germline CDR1 is GTSNPN and CDR2 SVGIG (reference sequence). The CDR3 is made up of 14 amino acids. J was trimmed by 3 bases and V by 2 bases; bases with no gene match: 3. CDR3 coding DNA: TGTGCCTGGAGTATACAGGGGGTCAATCAGCCCCAGCATTTT. Its protein product is CAWSIQGVNQPQHF. Together with reference TRBV30 and TRBJ1-5, the CDR3 gives the full variable domain: SQTIHQWPATLVQPVGSPLSLECTVEGTSNPNLYWYRQAAGRGLQLLFYSVGIGQISSEVPQNLSASRPQDRQFILSSKKLLLSDSGFYLCAWSIQGVNQPQHFGDGTRLSIL.

The chain combines TRBV20-1 with TRBJ1-6; a possible D gene is TRBD1 (5 bases). This CDR3 region has 11 residues. V shed 5 bases and J shed 6 bases, with 5 bases lying between them. From germline, CDR1 is DFQATT and CDR2 SNEGSKA (reference sequence). DNA of the CDR3: TGCAGTGCTGGGGGTAATTCACCCCTCCACTTT. Its translation: CSAGGNSPLHF.

The chain recombines TRBV27 with TRBJ2-7; D is unresolved. Trimming stripped 4 bases from V and 5 bases from J, with 12 bases between. The length of the CDR3 is 13 residues. The V gene's germline CDR1 is MNHEY and CDR2 SMNVEV (reference sequence). The chain's CDR3 is CASSWRMWDEQYF. The CDR3 nucleotides are TGTGCCAGCAGTTGGCGGATGTGGGACGAGCAGTACTTC.

The chain combines TRBV5-6 with TRBJ1-5; D is ambiguous. This CDR3 contains 12 residues. Trimming shortened V by 2 bases and J by 7 bases, and 7 bases separated the two germline ends. Germline CDR1 SGHDT, CDR2 YYEEEE. CDR3 sequence: CASSFGTQPQHF. Written as DNA, the CDR3 is TGTGCCAGCAGCTTCGGAACCCAGCCCCAGCATTTT.

Note on this clone: With only one base between it and a far larger clone, this is likely a read error. The J gene is TRBJ2-3, the V gene TRBV2; 9 nucleotides line up with TRBD2. The CDR3 consists of 15 residues. Germline trimming cut 3 bases from V and 1 base from J; bases unmatched to any gene: 2. Germline V gives CDR1 SNHLY, CDR2 FYNNEI. As DNA, the CDR3 is TGTGCCAGCAGTGACTCTAGCGGGGGCACAGATACGCAGTATTTT. This gives the protein CASSDSSGGTDTQYF.

This rearrangement joins TRBV4-3 to TRBJ2-4; a possible D gene is TRBD2 (7 bases). Germline CDR1 and CDR2: LGHNA and YSLEER. The V end lost 4 bases, the J end lost 1 base, and 20 bases lay between the germline ends. This CDR3 is 18 amino acids long. The CDR3 spells CASSRGLAEVGAKNIQYF. CDR3 in DNA: TGCGCCAGCAGCCGGGGGCTAGCGGAAGTTGGGGCCAAAAACATTCAGTACTTC.

With regard to this clone: This specimen includes other DNA sequences encoding the same CDR3. The CDR3 loop is CASSFGGPYEQYF. CDR3 nucleotide sequence: TGTGCCAGCAGTTTCGGGGGTCCCTACGAGCAGTACTTC. The chain is built from TRBV12-3 or TRBV12-4 and TRBJ2-7, with D possibly matching TRBD2 (6 bases). V was shortened by 3 bases and J by 2 bases, with 8 bases between the two germline ends. CDR3 length: 13 amino acids.

The chain is built from TRBV7-8 and TRBJ1-1; D remains ambiguous. CDR1 is SGHVS, CDR2 FQNEAQ, per germline. The CDR3 sequence is 13 residues long. V dropped 3 bases and J dropped 2 bases, with 7 bases sitting between them. This CDR3 is CASSLLINTEAFF. The DNA for the CDR3 is TGTGCCAGCAGCTTGCTAATCAACACTGAAGCTTTCTTT.

A single count supports this clone. This chain connects TRBV30 to TRBJ1-2, with D perhaps matching TRBD1 (6 bases). The CDR3 totals 14 residues. V was trimmed by 2 bases and J by 0 bases, leaving 10 bases between them. Looked up from germline, CDR1 is GTSNPN and CDR2 is SVGIG (reference sequence). This CDR3 reads CAWSLWTANYGYTF. CDR3 sequence (DNA): TGTGCCTGGAGTTTGTGGACAGCTAACTATGGCTACACCTTC.

The chain couples TRBV5-4 to TRBJ1-1; D is undetermined. This CDR3 region has 13 residues. The germline V gene has CDR1 SGHNT and CDR2 YYREEE (reference sequence). V lost 0 bases to trimming and J lost 4 bases, with 7 bases between them. The CDR3 DNA sequence: TGTGCCAGCAGCTTGGCTACTGGCACTGAAGCTTTCTTT. Translated: CASSLATGTEAFF.

This chain links TRBV5-1 with TRBJ2-2; D ambiguous. V lost 6 bases, J lost 2 bases, and 14 bases lay in between. This CDR3 has 15 amino acids. In germline, CDR1 is SGHRS, CDR2 YFSETQ. The CDR3 spells CASTRQLSNTGELFF. DNA for the CDR3: TGCGCCAGCACCCGGCAGCTCTCAAACACCGGGGAGCTGTTTTTT.

The CDR3 loop is CASNPRGQGDYGYTF. CDR3 DNA: TGTGCCAGTAATCCAAGGGGACAGGGCGACTATGGCTACACCTTC. V usage is TRBV6-1 and J usage is TRBJ1-2; 9 bases map to TRBD1. The CDR3 has 15 amino acids. V lost 9 bases to trimming and J lost 3 bases; unmatched junction nucleotides: 11. Germline CDR1 MNHNS, CDR2 SASEGT.

This clone was seen once. The chain links TRBV14 to TRBJ1-2; 8 nucleotides match TRBD1. Germline V lookup: CDR1 SGHDN, CDR2 FVKESK. V dropped 4 bases and J dropped 4; count of bases not matched to a gene: 5. The CDR3 is 14 amino acids. The CDR3 is CASSLGQGIYGYTF. CDR3 DNA sequence: TGTGCCAGCAGCCTAGGACAGGGCATCTATGGCTACACCTTC.

The rearrangement uses TRBV6-5 and TRBJ2-7, with D possibly being TRBD1 (5 bases). Deletions cut 6 bases from V and 3 bases from J, with 18 bases between. The CDR3 runs 15 residues. CDR1 and CDR2 from the germline V gene are MNHEY and SVGAGI. For the CDR3, the DNA is TGTGCCAGCAGGGACCGGGCCCTGGGGCTCTACGAGCAGTACTTC. Its protein product is CASRDRALGLYEQYF.

This chain uses TRBV12-5 with TRBJ1-2; D might be TRBD1 (5 bases). CDR1 is LGHNT and CDR2 is FRNRAP in the germline V gene. The germline V and J ends were trimmed by 7 bases and 8 bases, with 20 bases remaining between them. The CDR3 loop spans 14 amino acids. The CDR3 is CASAGTGMVRGYTF. DNA of the CDR3: TGTGCTAGTGCCGGGACGGGGATGGTTCGGGGCTACACCTTC.

Of note for this clone: Other DNA variants within this sample encode the same CDR3. The chain joins TRBV6-5 to TRBJ1-2, with 8 bases identical to TRBD1. After removal of 2 bases from V and 4 bases from J, the junction contained 3 bases not matched to a gene. CDR1 and CDR2 from the germline V gene are MNHEY and SVGAGI. This CDR3 spans 14 amino acids. CDR3 region: CASSYLDRGYGYTF. For the CDR3, the DNA is TGTGCCAGCAGTTACCTCGACAGGGGCTATGGCTACACCTTC.

This clone showed up just once. The chain recombines TRBV6-5 with TRBJ1-1; no firm D call. Between the trimmed V and J ends, which lost 8 bases and 1 base, there was a span of 8 bases. Germline V gives CDR1 MNHEY, CDR2 SVGAGI. The CDR3 covers 12 residues. The CDR3 DNA reads TGTGCCAGCCTCGGGTGGAACACTGAAGCTTTCTTT. Translated, it gives CASLGWNTEAFF.

The chain carries TRBV27 and TRBJ1-1; 8 bases match TRBD1. The CDR3 contains 15 residues. CDR1 is MNHEY and CDR2 is SMNVEV in the germline V gene (reference sequence). V dropped 4 bases and J dropped 6; count of bases not matched to a gene: 10. The CDR3 DNA is TGTGCCAGCAGTTCCAGGACAGGGCAGGAGGCTGAAGCTTTCTTT. This gives the protein CASSSRTGQEAEAFF.